Following are 23 T cell receptor beta chains from one sample sequenced in a study of identical twins. TCRdb re-analysed the 5' RACE reads in MiXCR, keeping a single row per CDR3 protein. The sample gives roughly 240,000 distinct CDR3 sequences, 6% to 8% of which show up once; roughly 5.4% is in the top ten. These data were also reused for a study on yellow fever vaccine responses in identical twins.

Sample: CD8+ T cells sorted from blood. Every receptor here comes from a woman younger than 35 in good health.

This clonotype has just a few counts. The gene calls are TRBV29-1 and TRBJ2-2, with TRBD1 identical over 8 bases. The J segment lost 5 bases and the V segment lost 1 base, leaving 12 bases of the junction unmatched. The CDR3 extends over 17 amino acids. Germline V gene data show CDR1 as SQVTM and CDR2 as ANQGSEA. Here the CDR3 DNA reads TGCAGCGTTGAAGCTGGCGGCAGGGGGCGCGTTACCGGGGAGCTGTTTTTT. It codes for CSVEAGGRGRVTGELFF.

This clonotype appeared a few times. The chain carries TRBV5-1 and TRBJ2-3; TRBD1 agrees at 10 bases. The ends lost 2 bases at V and 1 base at J; junction bases unmatched: 1. Per the germline V gene, CDR1 is SGHRS and CDR2 is YFSETQ. The CDR3 runs 15 residues. DNA of the CDR3: TGCGCCAGCAGCTTTGGACAGGGGGGCACAGATACGCAGTATTTT. Translating gives CASSFGQGGTDTQYF.

This clonotype was seen ten or more times. The chain joins TRBV27 to TRBJ2-3, with D possibly matching TRBD2 (6 bases). The CDR3 is 16 amino acids. The germline V gene has CDR1 MNHEY and CDR2 SMNVEV (reference sequence). Trimming took off 1 base at V and 0 bases at J, with 11 bases between the two ends. For the CDR3, the DNA is TGTGCCAGCAGTTTATACGGCGGGGCCAGCACAGATACGCAGTATTTT. Translation: CASSLYGGASTDTQYF.

This clonotype was seen a few times. This chain joins TRBV7-9 and TRBJ2-2; 11 nucleotides agree with TRBD1. V dropped 5 bases and J dropped 4; count of bases not matched to a gene: 6. CDR1 is SEHNR, CDR2 FQNEAQ, per germline (reference sequence). The CDR3 extends over 16 amino acids. DNA for the CDR3: TGTGCCAGCAGCCGAACTGGGACAGGGGGCACCGGGGAGCTGTTTTTT. This gives the protein CASSRTGTGGTGELFF.

There are many counts of this clonotype. This rearrangement joins TRBV5-6 to TRBJ1-3; no clear D gene. The CDR3 is 14 amino acids. The V and J ends lost 2 bases and 0 bases respectively, with 6 bases between them. In germline, CDR1 is SGHDT, CDR2 YYEEEE. CDR3 coding DNA: TGTGCCAGCAGCTTCTGGGGCTCTGGAAACACCATATATTTT. As protein: CASSFWGSGNTIYF.

This clonotype came up a few times. This sequence joins TRBV29-1 and TRBJ2-3; TRBD2 matches 13 bases. Germline V gene data show CDR1 as SQVTM and CDR2 as ANQGSEA. V lost 7 bases to trimming and J lost 1 base; unmatched junction nucleotides: 2. CDR3 length: 14 residues. The CDR3 DNA is TGCAGCGAAGGACTAGCGGGAGGCACAGATACGCAGTATTTT. It encodes CSEGLAGGTDTQYF.

This clonotype appeared many times. CDR3 DNA sequence: TGTGCCAGCAGCCGGACGGAACTTAGGGAGCTGTTTTTT. Encoded protein: CASSRTELRELFF. The V call is TRBV27, the J call TRBJ2-2, with D uncertain. The CDR3 covers 13 residues. V dropped 6 bases and J dropped 9 bases, with 14 bases sitting between them. Germline assignment: CDR1 MNHEY and CDR2 SMNVEV (reference sequence).

The chain employs TRBV9 and TRBJ2-1, with a possible D match to TRBD2 (7 bases). The germline V gene encodes CDR1 SGDLS and CDR2 YYNGEE. The CDR3 has 19 amino acids. Trimming removed 0 bases at V and 5 bases at J, with 24 bases between. The CDR3 DNA follows: TGTGCCAGCAGCGTAGGAGGGGAGGGGGTGTCAAGTGGTAACAATGAGCAGTTCTTC. This codes for CASSVGGEGVSSGNNEQFF.

The rearrangement joins TRBV6-1 to TRBJ1-3, with D unclear. V dropped 3 bases and J dropped 0 bases, with 9 bases sitting between them. The length of the CDR3 is 15 residues. Per the germline V gene, CDR1 is MNHNS and CDR2 is SASEGT. The CDR3 sequence is CASSDLTSSGNTIYF. The CDR3 region has the DNA TGTGCCAGCAGTGACTTAACGAGCTCTGGAAACACCATATATTTT.

The sample holds many counts of this clonotype. This chain links TRBV28 with TRBJ1-1; 7 bases fit TRBD1. The germline V gene encodes CDR1 MDHEN and CDR2 SYDVKM. The CDR3 runs 14 residues. J gave up 1 base and V 6 bases, and 5 bases lay outside the gene matches. CDR3 in amino acids: CASSRRTGNTEAFF. The CDR3 DNA reads as TGTGCCAGCAGCCGTCGGACAGGGAACACTGAAGCTTTCTTT. The entire variable domain, with the rest obtained from reference TRBV28 and TRBJ1-1, is as follows: DVKVTQSSRYLVKRTGEKVFLECVQDMDHENMFWYRQDPGLGLRLIYFSYDVKMKEKGDIPEGYSVSREKKERFSLILESASTNQTSMYLCASSRRTGNTEAFFGQGTRLTVV.

The rearrangement joins TRBV5-5 to TRBJ2-1; 11 bases are a match to TRBD2. The junction had 7 bases not matched to a gene; V was cut back by 1 base and J by 1 base. CDR1 and CDR2 (germline): SGHKS, YYEKEE (reference sequence). The CDR3 runs 18 residues. CDR3 protein: CASSLRLAGGSSYNEQFF. The CDR3, as DNA: TGTGCCAGCAGCTTGCGGCTAGCGGGAGGTTCGTCCTACAATGAGCAGTTCTTC.

The chain is built from TRBV6-5 and TRBJ2-5; D is possibly TRBD1 (6 bases). Germline values: CDR1 MNHEY, CDR2 SVGAGI. V dropped 2 bases and J dropped 2 bases, with 12 bases sitting between them. This CDR3 is built from 15 residues. CDR3 DNA: TGTGCCAGCAGTTACGGTAAAGGACAGCAAGAGACCCAGTACTTC. Translation: CASSYGKGQQETQYF.

This clonotype was found many times. The chain joins TRBV7-9 to TRBJ2-7; the D is unclear. Trimming took off 3 bases at V and 2 bases at J, with 2 bases between the two ends. Germline loops: CDR1 SEHNR, CDR2 FQNEAQ (reference sequence). CDR3 size: 11 residues. The CDR3 DNA reads TGTGCCAGCAGCTTTGCCTACGAGCAGTACTTC. It specifies CASSFAYEQYF.

V and J are TRBV10-2 and TRBJ2-3; 9 bases agree with TRBD2. The germline CDR1 and CDR2 sequences are WSHSY and SAAADI. V gave up 5 bases and J gave up 4 bases; unmatched junction bases: 10. The CDR3 is made up of 16 amino acids. CDR3 coding DNA: TGCGCCAGCAGTCGGTTCCTAGCGGGGTTTGCAGATACGCAGTATTTT. Its protein product is CASSRFLAGFADTQYF.

This clonotype was counted between two and nine times. The gene calls are TRBV7-2 and TRBJ1-5; D gene unclear. Germline V gene lookup returns CDR1 SGHTA and CDR2 FQGNSA. Trimming stripped 2 bases from V and 5 bases from J, with 13 bases between. The CDR3 loop spans 15 amino acids. In DNA, the CDR3 is TGTGCCAGCAGCTTAAGATTTAGGATGGATCAGCCCCAGCATTTT. Its protein product is CASSLRFRMDQPQHF.

Ten or more counts support this clonotype. This chain joins TRBV13 and TRBJ2-3; no definite D call. Per germline, CDR1 PRHDT and CDR2 FYEKMQ (reference sequence). The V and J ends lost 5 bases and 5 bases respectively, with 11 bases between them. The CDR3 loop spans 13 amino acids. The CDR3 DNA reads as TGTGCCAGCAGCCTGCCATTAGAAGATACGCAGTATTTT. It is translated as CASSLPLEDTQYF.

This clonotype was detected many times. This sequence joins TRBV20-1 and TRBJ2-5; either TRBD1 or TRBD2 may fit D (5 bases each). Germline V CDR1 and CDR2: DFQATT, SNEGSKA (reference sequence). CDR3 length equals 13 residues. V was trimmed by 5 bases and J by 3 bases, leaving 13 bases between them. CDR3 DNA: TGCAGTGCTTTTACGGGGACGGAAGAGACCCAGTACTTC. Residues: CSAFTGTEETQYF.

This chain uses TRBV13 with TRBJ1-4; D is unresolved. With 5 bases removed from V and 5 bases from J, the gap between germline ends came to 15 bases. Looked up from germline, CDR1 is PRHDT and CDR2 is FYEKMQ (reference sequence). The CDR3 runs to 15 residues. In DNA form, the CDR3 reads TGTGCCAGCAGCCGAACAATCGGGTTAAATGAAAAACTGTTTTTT. As protein: CASSRTIGLNEKLFF.

Many counts were recorded for this clonotype. V gene TRBV10-3 combines with J gene TRBJ1-1, with D maybe TRBD1 (5 bases). V was trimmed by 9 bases and J by 5 bases, leaving 16 bases between them. This CDR3 is built from 13 residues. The germline CDR1 and CDR2 sequences are ENHRY and SYGVKD. This CDR3 reads CAILGGVGTEAFF. The CDR3 DNA sequence: TGTGCCATACTGGGGGGAGTAGGAACTGAAGCTTTCTTT.

The rearrangement uses TRBV27 and TRBJ2-1; 9 nucleotides agree with TRBD1. V trimming: 5 bases; J trimming: 4 bases; junction bases outside the gene matches: 9. The CDR3 covers 16 residues. Per germline, CDR1 MNHEY and CDR2 SMNVEV (reference sequence). CDR3 region: CASSVPLDRGYNEQFF. The CDR3 nucleotides read TGTGCCAGCAGTGTCCCCTTAGACAGGGGGTACAATGAGCAGTTCTTC.

The V and J genes are TRBV20-1 and TRBJ2-1, with D tentatively TRBD1 (7 bases). The CDR3 is 15 amino acids. Deletions cut 1 base from V and 5 bases from J, with 15 bases between. The germline V gene has CDR1 DFQATT and CDR2 SNEGSKA (reference sequence). The CDR3 loop reads CSARVAGGFNNEQFF. For the CDR3, the DNA is TGCAGTGCTAGAGTCGCAGGGGGGTTCAACAATGAGCAGTTCTTC.

This sequence joins TRBV13 and TRBJ2-1, with D possibly TRBD1 on 6 matching bases. The V gene's germline CDR1 is PRHDT and CDR2 FYEKMQ (reference sequence). This CDR3 is 17 amino acids long. V gave up 2 bases and J gave up 4 bases, with 18 bases separating them. This CDR3 is CASSLNPGEPMYNEQFF. The DNA of the CDR3 is TGTGCCAGCAGCTTAAACCCAGGGGAACCCATGTACAATGAGCAGTTCTTC. Together with reference TRBV13 and TRBJ2-1, the CDR3 gives the full variable domain: AAGVIQSPRHLIKEKRETATLKCYPIPRHDTVYWYQQGPGQDPQFLISFYEKMQSDKGSIPDRFSAQQFSDYHSELNMSSLELGDSALYFCASSLNPGEPMYNEQFFGPGTRLTVL.

V and J are TRBV20-1 and TRBJ2-3, with D tentatively TRBD2 (5 bases). The CDR3 sequence is 12 residues long. Germline CDR1 and CDR2: DFQATT and SNEGSKA (reference sequence). The CDR3 region has the DNA TGCAGACCTGAGGGTGAGACCGAGACGCAGTATTTT. This gives the protein CRPEGETETQYF.